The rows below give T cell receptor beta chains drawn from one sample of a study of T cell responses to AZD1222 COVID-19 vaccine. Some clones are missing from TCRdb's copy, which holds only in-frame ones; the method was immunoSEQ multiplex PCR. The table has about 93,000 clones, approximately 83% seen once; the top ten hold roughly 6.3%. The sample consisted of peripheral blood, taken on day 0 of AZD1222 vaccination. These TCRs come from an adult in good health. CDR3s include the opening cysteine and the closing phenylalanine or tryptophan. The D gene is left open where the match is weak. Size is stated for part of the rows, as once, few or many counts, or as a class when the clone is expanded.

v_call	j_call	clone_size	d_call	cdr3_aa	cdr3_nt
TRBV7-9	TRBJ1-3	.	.	CASSKQGSGNTIYF	TGTGCCAGCAGCAAGCAGGGGTCTGGAAACACCATATATTTT
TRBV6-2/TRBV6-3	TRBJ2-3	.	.	CASSYHRRSGALDTQYF	TGTGCCAGCAGTTACCACAGGCGAAGCGGCGCCTTAGATACGCAGTATTTT
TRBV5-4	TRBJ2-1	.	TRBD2	CASSSLFSAGGKQFF	TGTGCCAGCAGCTCCCTGTTTAGTGCGGGAGGTAAGCAGTTCTTC
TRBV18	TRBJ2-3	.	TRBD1	CASSPPRGQTDTQYF	TGTGCCAGCTCACCACCAAGGGGGCAGACAGATACGCAGTATTTT
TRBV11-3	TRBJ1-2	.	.	CASSLGVRDYTF	TGTGCCAGCAGCTTAGGGGTTCGGGACTACACCTTC
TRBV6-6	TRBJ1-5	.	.	CASSYGGEINQPQHF	TGTGCCAGCAGTTACGGAGGGGAAATCAATCAGCCCCAGCATTTT
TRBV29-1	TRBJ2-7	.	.	CSVSWARMPYEQYF	TGCAGCGTATCGTGGGCGAGAATGCCCTACGAGCAGTACTTC
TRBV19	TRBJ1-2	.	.	CASSISIRARYGYTF	TGTGCCAGTAGTATCTCCATCAGGGCGAGGTATGGCTACACCTTC
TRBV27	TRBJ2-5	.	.	CASRQQETQYF	TGTGCCAGCAGACAACAAGAGACCCAGTACTTC
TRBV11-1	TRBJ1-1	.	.	CASTGVTEAFF	TGTGCCAGCACGGGCGTTACTGAAGCTTTCTTT
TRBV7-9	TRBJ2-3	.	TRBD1	CASSWRTGFGTDTQYF	TGTGCCAGCAGCTGGAGGACAGGGTTCGGCACAGATACGCAGTATTTT
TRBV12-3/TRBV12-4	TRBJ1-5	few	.	CASSLDQAQPQHF	TGTGCCAGCAGTTTAGATCAGGCTCAGCCCCAGCATTTT
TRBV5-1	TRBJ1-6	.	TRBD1	CASSLGQGGGNSPLHF	TGCGCCAGCAGCTTGGGACAGGGGGGAGGCAATTCACCCCTCCACTTT
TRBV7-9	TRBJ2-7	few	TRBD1	CASSLGQSSYEQYF	TGTGCCAGCAGCTTGGGACAGTCGTCCTACGAGCAGTACTTC
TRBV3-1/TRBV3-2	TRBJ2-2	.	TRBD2	CASSPWGLAGENTGELFF	TGTGCCAGCAGCCCTTGGGGACTAGCGGGAGAAAACACCGGGGAGCTGTTTTTT
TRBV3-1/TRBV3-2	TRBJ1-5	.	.	CASSPGFNQPQHF	TGTGCCAGCAGCCCAGGGTTCAATCAGCCCCAGCATTTT